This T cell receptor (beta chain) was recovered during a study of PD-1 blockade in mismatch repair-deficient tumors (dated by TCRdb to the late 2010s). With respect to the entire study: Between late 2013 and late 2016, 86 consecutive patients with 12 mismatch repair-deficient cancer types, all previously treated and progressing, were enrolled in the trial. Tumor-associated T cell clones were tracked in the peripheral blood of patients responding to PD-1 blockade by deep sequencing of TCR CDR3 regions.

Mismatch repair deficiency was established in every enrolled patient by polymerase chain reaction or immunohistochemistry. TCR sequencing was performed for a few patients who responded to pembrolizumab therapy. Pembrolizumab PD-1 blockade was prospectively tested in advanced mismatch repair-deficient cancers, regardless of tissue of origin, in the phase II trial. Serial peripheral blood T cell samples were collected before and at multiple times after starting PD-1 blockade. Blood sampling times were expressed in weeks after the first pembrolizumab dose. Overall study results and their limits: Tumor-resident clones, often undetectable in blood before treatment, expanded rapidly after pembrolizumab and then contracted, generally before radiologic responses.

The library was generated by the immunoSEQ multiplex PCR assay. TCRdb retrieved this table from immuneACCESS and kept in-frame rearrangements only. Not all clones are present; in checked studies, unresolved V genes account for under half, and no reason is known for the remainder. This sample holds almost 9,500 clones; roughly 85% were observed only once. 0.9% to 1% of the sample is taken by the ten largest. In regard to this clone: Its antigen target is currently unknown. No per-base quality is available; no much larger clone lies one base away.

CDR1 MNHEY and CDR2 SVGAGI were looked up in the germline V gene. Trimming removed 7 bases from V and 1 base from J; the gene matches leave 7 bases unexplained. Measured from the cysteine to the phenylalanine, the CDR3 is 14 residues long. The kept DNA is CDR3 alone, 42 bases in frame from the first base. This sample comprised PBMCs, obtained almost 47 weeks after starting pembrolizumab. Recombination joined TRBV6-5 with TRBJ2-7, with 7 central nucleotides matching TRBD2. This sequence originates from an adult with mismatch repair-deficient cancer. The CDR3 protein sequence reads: CASIGGRTSYEQYF. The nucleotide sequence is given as TGTGCCAGCATTGGCGGGAGAACGTCCTACGAGCAGTACTTC.